The 9 T cell receptor beta chains in this list originate from one sample, sequenced in a study of T cell responses to AZD1222 COVID-19 vaccine. Profiled with immunoSEQ multiplex PCR; TCRdb holds only in-frame clones, not every one. This table has around 110,000 clones, approximately 83% appearing once. The specimen comprised peripheral blood, sampled on day 0 of MenACWY control vaccination. These receptors all stem from an adult in good health.

J is TRBJ2-7 and V is TRBV18; TRBD2 agrees at 7 bases. Unmatched junction bases numbered 5, after V lost 6 bases and J lost 0 bases. This CDR3 region has 14 residues. The germline gives CDR1 KGHSH, CDR2 LQKENI. DNA of the CDR3: TGTGCCAGCTCTCGTGGCGGGAGCTCCTACGAGCAGTACTTC. Its protein is CASSRGGSSYEQYF.

The rearrangement links TRBV28 to TRBJ1-2; maybe TRBD1 (6 bases). The germline CDR1 and CDR2 sequences are MDHEN and SYDVKM. V was shortened by 8 bases and J by 5 bases, with 15 bases between the two germline ends. This CDR3 has 13 amino acids. For the CDR3, the DNA is TGTGCCAGCTTCATGCGGCAGGGGTATGGCTACACCTTC. It codes for CASFMRQGYGYTF.

The gene calls are TRBV7-9 and TRBJ2-2; possibly TRBD2 for D (6 bases). Trimming took off 9 bases at V and 0 bases at J, with 11 bases between the two ends. Germline assignment: CDR1 SEHNR and CDR2 FQNEAQ (reference sequence). The CDR3 contains 14 residues. The DNA of the CDR3 is TGTGCCAGTCGAGGGACTGCGAACACCGGGGAGCTGTTTTTT. Protein product: CASRGTANTGELFF. Filled out from reference TRBV7-9 and TRBJ2-2, the complete variable domain reads DTGVSQNPRHKITKRGQNVTFRCDPISEHNRLYWYRQTLGQGPEFLTYFQNEAQLEKSRLLSDRFSAERPKGSFSTLEIQRTEQGDSAMYLCASRGTANTGELFFGEGSRLTVL.

V usage is TRBV28 and J usage is TRBJ2-3; TRBD1 is a possible D gene (6 bases). The V gene's germline CDR1 is MDHEN and CDR2 SYDVKM. Trimming pared 7 bases from V and 0 bases from J, leaving 20 bases between. The CDR3 consists of 17 residues. CDR3 DNA: TGTGCCAGCACCTTCATTGGGGGCCCTACTAGCACAGATACGCAGTATTTT. This encodes CASTFIGGPTSTDTQYF. The variable domain in full, with the rest retrieved from reference TRBV28 and TRBJ2-3, is DVKVTQSSRYLVKRTGEKVFLECVQDMDHENMFWYRQDPGLGLRLIYFSYDVKMKEKGDIPEGYSVSREKKERFSLILESASTNQTSMYLCASTFIGGPTSTDTQYFGPGTRLTVL.

The chain couples TRBV27 to TRBJ1-2, with TRBD1 as a possible D gene (5 bases). Trimming stripped 6 bases from V and 8 bases from J, with 16 bases between. Germline-derived CDR1 and CDR2 are MNHEY and SMNVEV (reference sequence). The CDR3 runs to 13 residues. CDR3 DNA: TGTGCCAGCAGGGGTCAGGGTCGGTCGGGCTACACCTTC. Translated, it gives CASRGQGRSGYTF.

This chain uses TRBV19 with TRBJ1-4; D is uncertain. Germline CDR1 and CDR2: LNHDA and SQIVND (reference sequence). V was trimmed by 5 bases and J by 8 bases, leaving 15 bases between them. The CDR3 runs to 14 residues. This CDR3 is CASSPLGVGEKLFF. For the CDR3, the DNA is TGTGCCAGTAGTCCTTTAGGTGTGGGAGAAAAACTGTTTTTT.

This clone came up once. The genes are TRBV9 and TRBJ2-2, with D perhaps being TRBD1 or TRBD2 (6 bases each). This CDR3 contains 15 residues. V lost 4 bases to trimming and J lost 4 bases, with 14 bases between them. Germline V lookup: CDR1 SGDLS, CDR2 YYNGEE. The DNA for the CDR3 is TGTGCCAGCAGCAATAAGGGGGGAGGCACCGGGGAGCTGTTTTTT. Translating gives CASSNKGGGTGELFF.

J is TRBJ1-6 and V is TRBV5-5; TRBD1 aligns across 7 bases. The CDR3 covers 14 residues. The V gene end was trimmed by 0 bases and the J gene end by 9 bases; junction bases not matched to a gene: 3. Germline V gene data show CDR1 as SGHKS and CDR2 as YYEKEE (reference sequence). CDR3 DNA: TGTGCCAGCAGCTTGGTCAGGGGGAGTTCACCCCTCCACTTT. Encoded protein: CASSLVRGSSPLHF. The complete variable domain, with remaining parts taken from reference TRBV5-5 and TRBJ1-6, reads DAGVTQSPTHLIKTRGQQVTLRCSPISGHKSVSWYQQVLGQGPQFIFQYYEKEERGRGNFPDRFSARQFPNYSSELNVNALLLGDSALYLCASSLVRGSSPLHFGNGTRLTVT.

The chain is built from TRBV24-1 and TRBJ2-2, with a tentative D call TRBD2 (5 bases). In germline, CDR1 is KGHDR, CDR2 SFDVKD. With 7 bases removed from V and 3 bases from J, the gap between germline ends came to 11 bases. The CDR3 contains 14 residues. DNA of the CDR3: TGTGCCACCAGCATATCGGGGTACACCGGGGAGCTGTTTTTT. Its translation is CATSISGYTGELFF.